This T cell receptor beta chain comes out of a study of blood T cell repertoires in COVID-19. Individuals aged about 18 to 100 years were recruited from about two dozen US areas. TCRdb's table, derived via immunoSEQ multiplex PCR, lists solely in-frame clones and lacks some. The profile shows under 200,000 clones, over 75% of them singletons. This CDR3 has 15 amino acids. After removal of 1 base from V and 2 bases from J, the junction contained 2 bases not matched to a gene. Looked up from germline, CDR1 is LGHDT and CDR2 is YNNKEL (reference sequence). Specimen: PBMCs or T cells enriched from blood (not recorded which). This TCR derives from a woman in her forties with acute COVID-19. This chain uses TRBV3-1 (or the pseudogene TRBV3-2) with TRBJ1-1; 9 positions match TRBD1. CDR3 nucleotide sequence: TGTGCCAGCAGCCAAGGGACAGGGGACAACACTGAAGCTTTCTTT. It translates to CASSQGTGDNTEAFF.